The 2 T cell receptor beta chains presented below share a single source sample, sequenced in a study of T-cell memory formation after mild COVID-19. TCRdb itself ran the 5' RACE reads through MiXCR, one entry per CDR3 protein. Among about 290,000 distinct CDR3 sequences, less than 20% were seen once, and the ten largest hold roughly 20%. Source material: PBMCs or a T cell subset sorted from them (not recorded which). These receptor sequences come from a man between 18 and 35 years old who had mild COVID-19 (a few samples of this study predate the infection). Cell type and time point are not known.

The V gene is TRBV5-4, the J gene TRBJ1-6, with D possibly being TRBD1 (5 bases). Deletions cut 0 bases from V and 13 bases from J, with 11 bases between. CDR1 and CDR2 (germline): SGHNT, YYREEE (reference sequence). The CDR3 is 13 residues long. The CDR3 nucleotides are TGTGCCAGCAGCTTGGAGCAGGGAACCCCCCTCCACTTT. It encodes CASSLEQGTPLHF.

In DNA, the CDR3 is TGTGCCAGCAGCGTAGCAGGGAATGAGCAGTTCTTC. Amino acid sequence: CASSVAGNEQFF. This chain joins TRBV9 and TRBJ2-1; D may be TRBD1 (5 bases). Germline CDR1 is SGDLS and CDR2 is YYNGEE. This CDR3 region has 12 residues. Trimming shortened V by 0 bases and J by 7 bases, and 5 bases separated the two germline ends.